This T cell receptor beta chain comes out of a study of identifying expanded T cells in peripheral blood. With 6 bases removed from V and 8 bases from J, the gap between germline ends came to 19 bases. This CDR3 contains 14 residues. Germline-derived CDR1 and CDR2 are SGHAT and FQDESV (reference sequence). The protocol was immunoSEQ multiplex PCR, while the TCRdb copy is restricted to in-frame clones and leaves out a portion. The table includes 80,000 to 95,000 clones, approximately 90% detected once. The sequenced sample consisted of blood. The chain links TRBV11-1 to TRBJ1-2, with TRBD1 as a possible D gene (6 bases). The sequence was obtained from a person aged 18 to 70 in good health. CDR3 amino acids: CASSLRQAGGGYTF. In DNA, the CDR3 is TGTGCCAGCAGTCTACGACAGGCAGGAGGAGGCTACACCTTC.